Below, 23 T cell receptor beta chains from the same sample are listed, as sequenced in a study of blood T cell repertoires in COVID-19. Profiled with immunoSEQ multiplex PCR; TCRdb holds only in-frame clones, not every one. The table shows about 190,000 clones, with roughly 89% occurring only once. Sequencing was performed on PBMCs or T cells enriched from blood (not recorded which). These receptor sequences come from a woman aged 25 to 45 who had been exposed to COVID-19.

CDR3 amino acids: CASSKESNYGYTF. The CDR3 nucleotides read TGTGCCAGCAGCAAAGAGTCTAACTATGGCTACACCTTC. J is TRBJ1-2 and V is TRBV5-4; D is ambiguous. V lost 4 bases and J lost 0, with 7 bases in between. Germline V gene sequence: CDR1 SGHNT, CDR2 YYREEE (reference sequence). The CDR3 runs 13 residues.

This rearrangement joins TRBV7-8 to TRBJ1-6, with TRBD1 matching 7 bases. V was clipped by 1 base and J by 14 bases; unmatched bases: 11. The CDR3 is 15 residues long. Per the germline V gene, CDR1 is SGHVS and CDR2 is FQNEAQ. CDR3 region: CASSLEGTEPLALHF. Written as DNA, the CDR3 is TGTGCCAGCAGCTTAGAGGGGACAGAGCCCCTAGCCCTCCACTTT. Using reference TRBV7-8 and TRBJ1-6 for the parts outside the CDR3, the full variable domain is GAGVSQSPRYKVAKRGQDVALRCDPISGHVSLFWYQQALGQGPEFLTYFQNEAQLDKSGLPSDRFFAERPEGSVSTLKIQRTQQEDSAVYLCASSLEGTEPLALHFGNGTRLTVT.

The chain recombines TRBV7-9 with TRBJ2-4; 10 bases are shared with TRBD1. CDR1 and CDR2 (germline): SEHNR, FQNEAQ (reference sequence). This CDR3 spans 17 amino acids. Trimming cost V 3 bases and J 6 bases; bases outside gene matches: 11. The CDR3 here is CASSLVRYRDRGNIQYF. The CDR3 nucleotides read TGTGCCAGCAGCTTGGTCCGGTATCGGGACAGGGGAAACATTCAGTACTTC.

The chain recombines TRBV19 with TRBJ1-1; D gene unclear. V shed 3 bases and J shed 4 bases, with 15 bases lying between them. This CDR3 is built from 15 residues. The germline V gene has CDR1 LNHDA and CDR2 SQIVND (reference sequence). In nucleotides, the CDR3 is TGTGCCAGTAGTATCAGTATGGGTGGCGGCACTGAAGCTTTCTTT. This sequence encodes CASSISMGGGTEAFF.

The J gene is TRBJ2-5, the V gene TRBV5-1; TRBD2 aligns across 14 bases. The CDR3 has 16 residues. Germline V gene sequence: CDR1 SGHRS, CDR2 YFSETQ. Trimming took 3 bases from V and 2 from J; bases not matched to a gene: 3. CDR3 amino acids: CASSSTSGGGQETQYF. Written as DNA, the CDR3 is TGCGCCAGCAGCTCGACTAGCGGGGGGGGACAAGAGACCCAGTACTTC.

The chain uses TRBV7-6 and TRBJ1-2, with 8 bases fitting TRBD1. The germline CDR1 and CDR2 sequences are SGHVS and FNYEAQ. J gave up 7 bases and V 11 bases, and 3 bases lay outside the gene matches. This CDR3 region has 10 residues. CDR3 residues: CADGQGGYTF. In DNA, the CDR3 is TGTGCCGACGGACAGGGTGGCTACACCTTC.

This chain links TRBV2 with TRBJ1-1; 9 bases match TRBD1. V was clipped by 3 bases and J by 1 base; unmatched bases: 0. There are 14 residues in the CDR3. From germline, CDR1 is SNHLY and CDR2 FYNNEI. For the CDR3, the DNA is TGTGCCAGCAGTGAGACAGGGGGGAACACTGAAGCTTTCTTT. Residues: CASSETGGNTEAFF.

This clone was seen more than once but under ten times. The chain has TRBV4-1 and TRBJ1-5, with unresolved D. Per the germline V gene, CDR1 is MGHRA and CDR2 is YSYEKL. Trimming cost V 11 bases and J 0 bases, with 11 bases left between them. The CDR3 extends over 13 amino acids. The CDR3 is CAPQRDSNQPQHF. CDR3 bases: TGCGCCCCGCAGAGGGATAGCAATCAGCCCCAGCATTTT.

The chain recombines TRBV5-3 with TRBJ1-6; 8 positions agree with TRBD1. TRBV5-3 is identified as an open reading frame with a role that is uncertain. After removal of 3 bases from V and 7 bases from J, the junction contained 6 bases not matched to a gene. CDR3 length: 15 residues. In nucleotides, the CDR3 is TGTGCCAGAAGCTGGAAAAGACAGGGGAATTCACCCCTCCACTTT. Protein product: CARSWKRQGNSPLHF.

The chain couples TRBV18 to TRBJ1-5; maybe TRBD1 (6 bases). Trimming shortened V by 4 bases and J by 4 bases, and 11 bases separated the two germline ends. Germline CDR1 is KGHSH and CDR2 is LQKENI. The length of the CDR3 is 14 residues. This chain's CDR3 is CASSLEDRNQPQHF. In DNA form, the CDR3 reads TGTGCCAGCTCACTTGAGGACAGAAATCAGCCCCAGCATTTT.

This rearrangement joins TRBV7-2 to TRBJ2-1; D unresolved. The CDR3 covers 16 residues. Germline CDR1 SGHTA, CDR2 FQGNSA. The V and J ends lost 1 base and 4 bases respectively, with 14 bases between them. CDR3: CASSLGSGPGYNEQFF. For the CDR3, the DNA is TGTGCCAGCAGCTTAGGGTCGGGTCCCGGGTACAATGAGCAGTTCTTC.

The gene calls are TRBV29-1 and TRBJ2-7; maybe TRBD1 (7 bases). Trimming left V 1 base short and J 2 bases short, with 12 bases between. CDR3 length: 14 amino acids. Germline values: CDR1 SQVTM, CDR2 ANQGSEA. CDR3 DNA sequence: TGCAGCGTTGAAGGGGGGGACAGAACCTACGAGCAGTACTTC. It codes for CSVEGGDRTYEQYF.

The rearrangement links TRBV5-1 to TRBJ1-1; D may be TRBD1 (6 bases). The CDR3 is made up of 13 amino acids. Germline values: CDR1 SGHRS, CDR2 YFSETQ. Trimming cost V 7 bases and J 8 bases, with 18 bases left between them. CDR3 region: CASGQGLDTEAFF. In nucleotides, the CDR3 is TGCGCCAGCGGCCAGGGGTTGGATACGGAAGCTTTCTTT.

The chain has TRBV25-1 and TRBJ2-7, with D perhaps TRBD1 (6 bases). Germline CDR1 is MGHDK and CDR2 is SYGVNS. The CDR3 is made up of 14 amino acids. The ends were cut back, 8 bases at V and 0 bases at J, with 14 bases in the middle. Written as DNA, the CDR3 is TGTGCCAGCCAAAAGACAGGCAGCTCCTACGAGCAGTACTTC. Translating gives CASQKTGSSYEQYF.

This rearrangement joins TRBV12-5 to TRBJ2-2; possible D gene TRBD2, 6 bases. The V end was cut by 1 base, the J end by 1 base, with 7 bases between. CDR3 length: 15 amino acids. Per the germline V gene, CDR1 is LGHNT and CDR2 is FRNRAP. For the CDR3, the DNA is TGTGCTAGTGGTTTGGGACTAGGGAACACCGGGGAGCTGTTTTTT. This translates into CASGLGLGNTGELFF.

This clone was seen only a few times. The chain recombines TRBV3-1 (or the pseudogene TRBV3-2) with TRBJ1-3; D is perhaps TRBD1 (6 bases). Trimming removed 2 bases at V and 3 bases at J, with 14 bases between. The CDR3 is 16 residues long. Germline-derived CDR1 and CDR2 are LGHDT and YNNKEL (reference sequence). The chain's CDR3 is CASSQSYGGLGNTIYF. For the CDR3, the DNA is TGTGCCAGCAGCCAATCATACGGGGGGCTTGGAAACACCATATATTTT.

The gene calls are TRBV3-1 (or the pseudogene TRBV3-2) and TRBJ1-2; D remains ambiguous. The CDR3 has 15 residues. Germline CDR1 is LGHDT and CDR2 is YNNKEL (reference sequence). Trimming cost V 1 base and J 5 bases, with 14 bases left between them. The DNA of the CDR3 is TGTGCCAGCAGCCAAGCTATTACAGATCCTTATGGCTACACCTTC. Translated: CASSQAITDPYGYTF.

The rearrangement joins TRBV21-1 to TRBJ1-4; no check of the table's D call, TRBD1, against the DNA was made. TRBV21-1 is a listed pseudogene. The CDR3 is 17 amino acids. The CDR3, as DNA: TGTGCCAGCAGTCTCCGGGACAGGGCTGCAACTAATGAAAAACTGTTTTTT. Translating it yields CASSLRDRAATNEKLFF.

The J gene is TRBJ2-7, the V gene TRBV10-3, with TRBD1 identical over 11 bases. Germline CDR1 is ENHRY and CDR2 is SYGVKD. Germline trimming cut 0 bases from V and 2 bases from J; bases unmatched to any gene: 12. The CDR3 covers 19 residues. The DNA for the CDR3 is TGTGCCATCAGTGAGTCTGAGGGGACAGGGGGGACGAAACCCTACGAGCAGTACTTC. This gives the protein CAISESEGTGGTKPYEQYF.

The V and J genes are TRBV5-1 and TRBJ1-4, with 9 bases aligning to TRBD1. The germline gives CDR1 SGHRS, CDR2 YFSETQ. Trimming cost V 3 bases and J 7 bases; bases outside gene matches: 13. CDR3 length: 17 amino acids. The CDR3 DNA is TGCGCCAGCAGCTCCGGGACAGGGAAAGGAGCTCGTGAAAAACTGTTTTTT. It codes for CASSSGTGKGAREKLFF.

This clone was seen more than once but under ten times. This chain joins TRBV19 and TRBJ1-1, with a weak D call TRBD1 (5 bases). Germline-derived CDR1 and CDR2 are LNHDA and SQIVND (reference sequence). CDR3 length: 13 amino acids. Trimming cost V 2 bases and J 7 bases, with 11 bases left between them. CDR3 DNA sequence: TGTGCCAGTAGTATACGAAGGGGATTTGAAGCTTTCTTT. Translating gives CASSIRRGFEAFF.

The chain combines TRBV6-4 with TRBJ2-1; 8 bases are a match to TRBD2. J was trimmed by 5 bases and V by 7 bases; bases with no gene match: 7. Germline V gene lookup returns CDR1 MRHNA and CDR2 SNTAGT. This CDR3 is built from 14 residues. CDR3 sequence (DNA): TGTGCCAGCAAGTTTACTAGCGGAAACAATGAGCAGTTCTTC. Translating it yields CASKFTSGNNEQFF.

J is TRBJ1-6 and V is TRBV6-5; the match to TRBD1 covers 7 bases. After removal of 0 bases from V and 10 bases from J, the junction contained 6 bases not matched to a gene. Per the germline V gene, CDR1 is MNHEY and CDR2 is SVGAGI. The CDR3 sequence is 15 residues long. CDR3 in DNA: TGTGCCAGCAGTTACTCGAAAAGGGGGCACTCACCCCTCCACTTT. Its protein is CASSYSKRGHSPLHF.